Presented here are 14 T cell receptor beta chains from one specimen sequenced in a study of siplizumab effects on memory and regulatory T cells. Profiling relied on immunoSEQ multiplex PCR, and the TCRdb table lists in-frame clones only, not all of them. The table lists approximately 100,000 clones, 93% of them singletons. The sequencing sample was made of non-Treg CD4+ T cells sorted from blood. Receptors were obtained from a human donor in good health.

V gene TRBV10-3 combines with J gene TRBJ2-7; 11 bases line up with TRBD2. V lost 0 bases, J lost 4 bases, and 5 bases stayed unmatched. This CDR3 comprises 16 residues. Germline lookup yields CDR1 ENHRY and CDR2 SYGVKD. CDR3 nucleotide sequence: TGTGCCATCAGTGAGTCGGTGGGACTAGCGGCTTACGAGCAGTACTTC. As protein: CAISESVGLAAYEQYF.

This chain joins TRBV19 and TRBJ1-2, with a possible D match to TRBD1 (6 bases). This CDR3 is built from 13 residues. Germline CDR1 reads LNHDA; CDR2 reads SQIVND (reference sequence). The V gene lost 3 bases and the J gene lost 4 bases, with 9 bases spanning the gap. The CDR3 sequence is CASSIQGPYGYTF. The CDR3 DNA reads as TGTGCCAGTAGTATCCAGGGGCCCTATGGCTACACCTTC. Full variable domain (missing parts from reference TRBV19 and TRBJ1-2): DGGITQSPKYLFRKEGQNVTLSCEQNLNHDAMYWYRQDPGQGLRLIYYSQIVNDFQKGDIAEGYSVSREKKESFPLTVTSAQKNPTAFYLCASSIQGPYGYTFGSGTRLTVV.

The chain combines TRBV7-2 with TRBJ2-5; D not certain. CDR3 length equals 15 residues. The V and J ends lost 0 bases and 8 bases respectively, with 16 bases between them. CDR1 SGHTA and CDR2 FQGNSA come from the germline V gene. CDR3 amino acids: CASSLAASPERTQYF. The CDR3 DNA is TGTGCCAGCAGCTTAGCTGCGTCGCCGGAACGAACCCAGTACTTC.

The chain carries TRBV7-3 and TRBJ2-2; D assignment may be TRBD1 or TRBD2 (5 bases each). Germline V gene sequence: CDR1 SGHTA, CDR2 FQGTGA. V was pared by 5 bases and J by 7 bases, with 17 bases between. The CDR3 is made up of 15 amino acids. In DNA form, the CDR3 reads TGTGCCAGCAGCAACGGGGCGTACGTGGGCGGGGAGCTGTTTTTT. Translating it yields CASSNGAYVGGELFF.

The CDR3 protein is CASSTDRGTDTQYF. CDR3 bases: TGTGCCAGCAGCACCGACAGGGGCACAGATACGCAGTATTTT. The chain recombines TRBV5-4 with TRBJ2-3; 7 bases are a match to TRBD1. Germline assignment: CDR1 SGHNT and CDR2 YYREEE (reference sequence). V gave up 4 bases and J gave up 1 base; unmatched junction bases: 3. This CDR3 contains 14 residues.

On this clone itself: The same CDR3 also results from other DNA sequences found in this sample. The rearrangement joins TRBV7-8 to TRBJ2-3; unclear D gene. Trimming took 1 base from V and 3 from J, leaving 5 bases between them. The germline gives CDR1 SGHVS, CDR2 FQNEAQ. The CDR3 covers 13 residues. CDR3 in amino acids: CASSLVRTDTQYF. DNA for the CDR3: TGTGCCAGCAGCTTAGTTCGGACAGATACGCAGTATTTT.

The J gene is TRBJ2-3, the V gene TRBV14; 9 nucleotides agree with TRBD2. Germline assignment: CDR1 SGHDN and CDR2 FVKESK. The CDR3 runs to 17 residues. J gave up 5 bases and V 4 bases, and 13 bases lay outside the gene matches. CDR3 region: CASSPPRSGGPIDTQYF. The CDR3 nucleotides read TGTGCCAGCAGCCCGCCGAGGAGCGGGGGGCCGATAGATACGCAGTATTTT.

The chain recombines TRBV7-7 with TRBJ2-1; D may be TRBD2 (6 bases). This CDR3 is 14 amino acids long. The V gene lost 2 bases and the J gene lost 5 bases, with 10 bases spanning the gap. Germline assignment: CDR1 SSHAT and CDR2 FNYEAQ (reference sequence). The chain's CDR3 is CASSLPTGDNEQFF. For the CDR3, the DNA is TGTGCCAGCAGCTTACCGACGGGGGACAATGAGCAGTTCTTC. Variable domain in full (rest from reference TRBV7-7 and TRBJ2-1): GAGVSQSPRYKVTKRGQDVTLRCDPISSHATLYWYQQALGQGPEFLTYFNYEAQPDKSGLPSDRFSAERPEGSISTLTIQRTEQRDSAMYRCASSLPTGDNEQFFGPGTRLTVL.

This clone appeared once. The rearrangement uses TRBV11-3 and TRBJ2-1; D may be TRBD2 (5 bases). The CDR3 is 14 amino acids. Trimming took off 5 bases at V and 9 bases at J, with 17 bases between the two ends. From germline, CDR1 is SGHNT and CDR2 YENEEA. The chain's CDR3 is CASSPGSPWGEQFF. Written as DNA, the CDR3 is TGTGCCAGCAGCCCGGGGTCTCCCTGGGGTGAGCAGTTCTTC.

The chain joins TRBV7-2 to TRBJ1-2; D uncertain. CDR3 length equals 12 residues. Germline assignment: CDR1 SGHTA and CDR2 FQGNSA. Trimming removed 1 base at V and 4 bases at J, with 4 bases between. CDR3 DNA: TGTGCCAGCAGCTTAGACCGCTATGGCTACACCTTC. This gives the protein CASSLDRYGYTF.

This chain connects TRBV28 to TRBJ1-2, with TRBD1 identical over 7 bases. The J segment lost 7 bases and the V segment lost 6 bases, leaving 11 bases of the junction unmatched. Per germline, CDR1 MDHEN and CDR2 SYDVKM. This CDR3 spans 14 amino acids. CDR3 coding DNA: TGTGCCAGCAGCGATGGGGGACAGCTGAGTGGCTACACCTTC. Translated: CASSDGGQLSGYTF.

This chain uses TRBV9 with TRBJ2-2; TRBD2 aligns across 9 bases. The CDR3 consists of 17 residues. Per germline, CDR1 SGDLS and CDR2 YYNGEE. V lost 2 bases to trimming and J lost 2 bases; unmatched junction nucleotides: 7. CDR3 sequence (DNA): TGTGCCAGCAGCGTTTATATAGCGGGGGCCAACACCGGGGAGCTGTTTTTT. Translated, it gives CASSVYIAGANTGELFF.

The V and J genes are TRBV6-1 and TRBJ2-3, with D unclear. The V and J ends lost 6 bases and 0 bases respectively, with 7 bases between them. The germline V gene encodes CDR1 MNHNS and CDR2 SASEGT. The CDR3 sequence is 13 residues long. The CDR3 sequence: CASRDTSTDTQYF. For the CDR3, the DNA is TGTGCCAGCAGAGACACTAGCACAGATACGCAGTATTTT.

The chain links TRBV28 to TRBJ1-2, with D maybe TRBD1 (5 bases). Germline V lookup: CDR1 MDHEN, CDR2 SYDVKM. Trimming cost V 7 bases and J 3 bases, with 15 bases left between them. This CDR3 comprises 14 residues. The CDR3 DNA sequence: TGTGCCAGCACCATCCCGGGAGGGGACTATGGCTACACCTTC. Residues: CASTIPGGDYGYTF.